This T cell receptor (beta chain) came from a study of vaccination effects on CD4 cells after COVID-19. About the research overall: The patients, a few convalescent individuals, were sampled early and late after vaccination. Post-vaccine draws lagged the second dose by a median of 72 days.

With regard to this clone: What it recognizes is unknown.

The CDR3 totals 14 residues. Trimming removed 7 bases at V and 1 base at J, with 9 bases between. Germline CDR1 and CDR2: SGHRS and YFSETQ. The data were produced by immunoSEQ multiplex PCR, yet TCRdb's version contains in-frame clones alone and is incomplete. The table includes 40,000 to 55,000 clones, approximately 82% detected once. Broader study findings: Mainly new vaccine-induced clones made up the post-vaccine spike-reactive clones in convalescents.

Cultured cells yielded isolated CD4+ T cells after 10 to 11 days. Infection with SARS-CoV-2 occurred in the person between March and December 2020, and PCR confirmed it. Each participant received a vaccine that was either BNT162b2 or mRNA-1273, given as two doses. IL-2 medium was substituted for half the medium on days 3 and 7. The sequencing here drew on CD4+ T cells from PBMCs cultured without peptide, taken after COVID-19 vaccination. The rearrangement joins TRBV5-1 to TRBJ2-6; D is uncertain. This sequence was found in a human donor who had a prior SARS-CoV-2 infection. CDR3 bases: TGCGCCAGCCTCCTGCTTTCTGGGGCCAACGTCCTGACTTTC. It codes for CASLLLSGANVLTF.